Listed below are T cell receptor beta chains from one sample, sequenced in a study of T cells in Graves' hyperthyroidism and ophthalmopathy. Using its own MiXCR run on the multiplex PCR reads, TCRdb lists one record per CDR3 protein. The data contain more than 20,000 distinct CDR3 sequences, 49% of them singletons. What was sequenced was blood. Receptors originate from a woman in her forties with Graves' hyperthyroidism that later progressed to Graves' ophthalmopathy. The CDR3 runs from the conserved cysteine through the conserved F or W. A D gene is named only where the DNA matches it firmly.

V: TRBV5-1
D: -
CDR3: CASSTGTLPYEQYF

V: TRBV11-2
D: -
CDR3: CASSLGLRNTGELFF

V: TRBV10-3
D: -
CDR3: CAISERQASNQPQHF

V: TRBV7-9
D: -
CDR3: CASCLSEGGQGNQPQHF

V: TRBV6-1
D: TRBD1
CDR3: CAGCGRDRGSQPQHF

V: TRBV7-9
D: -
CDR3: CASSLVRRKYNEQFF

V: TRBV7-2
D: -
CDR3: CASSFYICSARSPNSYYGYTF

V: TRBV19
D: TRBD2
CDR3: CASVPGGGPGEQFF

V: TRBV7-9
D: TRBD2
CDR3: CASSFSQGGIEQYF

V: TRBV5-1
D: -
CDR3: CASSLRVGHTGELFF

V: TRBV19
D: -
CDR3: CASSIGVLQYF

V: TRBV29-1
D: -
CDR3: CSGPIMGEPGETQYF

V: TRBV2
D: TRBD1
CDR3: CASIEGASNQPQHF

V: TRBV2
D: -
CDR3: CASKGRTSRNEQFF

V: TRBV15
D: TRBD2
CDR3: CATSRDSGSDEQYF

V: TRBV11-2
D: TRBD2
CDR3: CASSRSSGTTQYF

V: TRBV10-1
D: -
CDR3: CTISAATSTDTQYF

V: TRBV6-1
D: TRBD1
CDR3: CATGTAYEQYF

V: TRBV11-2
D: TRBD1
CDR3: CASSPDRGGGYTF

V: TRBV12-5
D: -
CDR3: CASGPSRGSTYNEQFF

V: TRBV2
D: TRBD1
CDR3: CASSDGTGYEQFF

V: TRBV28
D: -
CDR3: CASSASLRRNTEAFF

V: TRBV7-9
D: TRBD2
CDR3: CASSQEDGIGSAGGTDTRYF

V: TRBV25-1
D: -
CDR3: CASSESPGTYNEQFF

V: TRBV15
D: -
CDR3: CATGRGDGPYEQYF

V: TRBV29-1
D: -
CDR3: CSVEDKAGLTRGDFEQYF

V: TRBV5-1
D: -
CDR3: CASSFGQTYEQYF

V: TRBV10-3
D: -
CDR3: CATRPRGLTYEQYF

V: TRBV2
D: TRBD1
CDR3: CASKGGTDGSYEQYF

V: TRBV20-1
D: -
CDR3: CSATNSGYTF

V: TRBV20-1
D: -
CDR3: CSARVGLGEAFF

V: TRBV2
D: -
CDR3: CASSELNTEAFF

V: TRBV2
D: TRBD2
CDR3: CASSESRVAGVSGELFF

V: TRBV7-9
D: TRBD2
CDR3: CASSTTGTRTYEQYF

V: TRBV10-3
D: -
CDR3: CAISQDSSFEAFF

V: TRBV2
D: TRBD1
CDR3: CASSTQTGKNEQYF

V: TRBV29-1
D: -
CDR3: CSVGHLGTDNEQFF

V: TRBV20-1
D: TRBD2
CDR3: CSASRLAGSNEQYF

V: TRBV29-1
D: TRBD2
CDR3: CSAWGTSGRNEQFF

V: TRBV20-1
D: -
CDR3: CSASRPSGELFF

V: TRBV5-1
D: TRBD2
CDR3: CASGRAGANVLTF

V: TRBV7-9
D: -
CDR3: CASSPKRANTGELFF

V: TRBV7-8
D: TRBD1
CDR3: CASSLSGQVSQPQHF

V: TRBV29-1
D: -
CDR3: CSVEGGRGADTQYF

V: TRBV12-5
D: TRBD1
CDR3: CASSLQGAHDEQFF

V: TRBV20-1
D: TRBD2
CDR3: CSAWASGLYEQYF

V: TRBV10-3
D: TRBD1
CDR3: CAISEPQDRRRPMTEAFF

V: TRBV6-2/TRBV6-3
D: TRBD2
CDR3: CASSLGLVSDTQYF

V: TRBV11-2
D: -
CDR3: CASSPGRSIYEQYF

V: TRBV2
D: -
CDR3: CASSEGMKNQPQHF

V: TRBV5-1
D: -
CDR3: CASSYLGGYGELFF

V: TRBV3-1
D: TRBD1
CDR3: CASSPMATGSETQYF

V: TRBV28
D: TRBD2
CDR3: CASRKIAGSQYF

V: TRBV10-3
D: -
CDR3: CAISGGSTDTQYF

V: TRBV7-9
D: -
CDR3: CASSLTTDQETQYF

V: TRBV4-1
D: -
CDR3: CASSQDQSGAGYEQYF

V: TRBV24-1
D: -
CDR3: CATSAGFSFFGNEQFF